The T cell receptor (beta chain) described here comes from a study of cytomegalovirus exposure and HLA in healthy donors. Findings and caveats of the study: Listed as cytomegalovirus-associated were about 160 TCR beta chains. The tendency of first-cohort TCR clusters to co-occur in the 120 validation repertoires was identified by a subsequent analysis. Some public TCRs appeared in many individuals, while most sequences were rare.

Measured with immunoSEQ multiplex PCR; TCRdb has only the in-frame clones, and not every one. The sample lists tens of thousands of clones, around 92% occurring once. The CDR3 consists of 13 residues. Germline V gene lookup returns CDR1 MNHNS and CDR2 SASEGT. A remark on this clone: The target antigen is unknown. One end of the junction varies from germline; a read error may be responsible.

This TCR came from a young man in good health and CMV-seronegative. The rearrangement joins TRBV6-1 to TRBJ2-7; TRBD1 is a possible D gene (6 bases). The sequencing sample was made of PBMCs. This chain's CDR3 is CTSGWTASYEQYF. CDR3 sequence (DNA): TGTACCAGCGGTTGGACAGCCTCCTACGAGCAGTACTTC.